One sample yielded the 8 T cell receptor beta chains listed below, sequenced in a study of cytomegalovirus exposure and HLA in healthy donors. Data came from immunoSEQ multiplex PCR; TCRdb stores just in-frame clones and leaves some out. The table lists 65,000 to 75,000 clones, around 94% of them singletons. The source material was PBMCs. These receptor sequences come from a woman between 18 and 29 years old in good health and CMV-seropositive.

This chain uses TRBV27 with TRBJ1-1; a possible D gene is TRBD1 (6 bases). V lost 3 bases, J lost 5 bases, and 13 bases lay in between. The CDR3 is 14 residues long. The germline V gene encodes CDR1 MNHEY and CDR2 SMNVEV (reference sequence). The DNA of the CDR3 is TGTGCCAGCAGTTTGTCCAGGGGTTTAACTGAAGCTTTCTTT. Encoded protein: CASSLSRGLTEAFF.

The chain joins TRBV6-1 to TRBJ1-4, with D possibly being TRBD1 (5 bases). Looked up from germline, CDR1 is MNHNS and CDR2 is SASEGT. The CDR3 contains 14 residues. Trimming took off 8 bases at V and 7 bases at J, with 17 bases between the two ends. This chain's CDR3 is CASGGWGRSEKLFF. CDR3 coding DNA: TGTGCCAGCGGGGGGTGGGGGAGGAGTGAAAAACTGTTTTTT.

The genes are TRBV10-1 and TRBJ2-7; 10 nucleotides line up with TRBD2. CDR1 and CDR2 (germline): WNHNN, SYGVQD (reference sequence). The CDR3 sequence is 19 residues long. V shed 3 bases and J 0 bases; nucleotides not matched to a gene: 14. The CDR3 sequence is CASSEMEGLAERGSYEQYF. CDR3 in DNA: TGCGCCAGCAGTGAAATGGAAGGACTAGCGGAGCGGGGCTCCTACGAGCAGTACTTC.

V gene TRBV6-5 combines with J gene TRBJ2-5, with a possible D match to TRBD1 (6 bases). The CDR3 runs 15 residues. In germline, CDR1 is MNHEY, CDR2 SVGAGI. Trimming stripped 5 bases from V and 7 bases from J, with 20 bases between. CDR3: CASSKSGTPEMTQYF. DNA of the CDR3: TGTGCCAGCAGTAAGTCCGGGACACCCGAGATGACCCAGTACTTC.

The rearrangement links TRBV28 to TRBJ1-4, with a tentative D call TRBD1 (5 bases). CDR1 is MDHEN, CDR2 SYDVKM, per germline. Trimming removed 8 bases from V and 8 bases from J, with 21 bases in between. The CDR3 is made up of 15 amino acids. The CDR3 DNA sequence: TGTGCCAGCCGGTTGGCCGGGGGTCCTCAGGAAAAACTGTTTTTT. Encoded protein: CASRLAGGPQEKLFF.

The gene calls are TRBV28 and TRBJ1-4, with TRBD1 as a possible D gene (5 bases). The CDR3 contains 15 residues. Germline CDR1 MDHEN, CDR2 SYDVKM. The V and J ends lost 5 bases and 3 bases respectively, with 13 bases between them. The CDR3 DNA reads as TGTGCCAGCAGTCTGAGCGGGGCACCTAATGAAAAACTGTTTTTT. Its translation: CASSLSGAPNEKLFF.

The rearrangement links TRBV11-2 to TRBJ2-3, with D tentatively TRBD2 (6 bases). Trimming took 3 bases from V and 1 from J, leaving 11 bases between them. The CDR3 runs to 15 residues. Germline V CDR1 and CDR2: SGHAT, FQNNGV. The DNA of the CDR3 is TGTGCCAGCAGCTTCCCGGGGGAGGGCACAGATACGCAGTATTTT. It is translated as CASSFPGEGTDTQYF.

The chain uses TRBV27 and TRBJ2-3; 7 bases line up with TRBD2. The CDR3 is 15 amino acids. V lost 7 bases, J lost 6 bases, and 13 bases stayed unmatched. In germline, CDR1 is MNHEY, CDR2 SMNVEV (reference sequence). CDR3 nucleotide sequence: TGTGCCAGCACACCTTTGGGGGAGGGTCTTGATACGCAGTATTTT. It specifies CASTPLGEGLDTQYF.